The clone carrying this T cell receptor beta chain occurred once. Its specificity is unknown. Germline lookup yields CDR1 SNHLY and CDR2 FYNNEI. This CDR3 has 18 residues. Trimming cost V 10 bases and J 3 bases, with 27 bases left between them. The assay was immunoSEQ multiplex PCR, and TCRdb's table has in-frame clones only and misses some. This table holds hundreds of thousands of clones, about 88% found once. The data were taken from a study of Ad26.COV2.S vaccination and SARS-CoV-2 variants. Notes on the study in general: After vaccination, substantial breadth of spike-specific CD8+ and CD4+ responses was reported.

The treatment is: some 20 received Ad26.COV2.S at low or high dose, single or two shots; several received placebo; per-sample allocation not given. Each sample was drawn 63 days after the first injection (of vaccine or placebo). The specimen comprised peripheral blood, sampled in a trial of Ad26.COV2.S vaccine versus placebo. This TCR was sampled from a person aged 18-60 years who received the Ad26.COV2.S COVID-19 vaccine or a placebo. The V call is TRBV2, the J call TRBJ2-2; possibly TRBD2 for D (6 bases). This chain's CDR3 is CAIPRDSATASDTGELFF. CDR3 bases: TGTGCCATACCACGGGACTCAGCAACCGCGTCTGACACCGGGGAGCTGTTTTTT.